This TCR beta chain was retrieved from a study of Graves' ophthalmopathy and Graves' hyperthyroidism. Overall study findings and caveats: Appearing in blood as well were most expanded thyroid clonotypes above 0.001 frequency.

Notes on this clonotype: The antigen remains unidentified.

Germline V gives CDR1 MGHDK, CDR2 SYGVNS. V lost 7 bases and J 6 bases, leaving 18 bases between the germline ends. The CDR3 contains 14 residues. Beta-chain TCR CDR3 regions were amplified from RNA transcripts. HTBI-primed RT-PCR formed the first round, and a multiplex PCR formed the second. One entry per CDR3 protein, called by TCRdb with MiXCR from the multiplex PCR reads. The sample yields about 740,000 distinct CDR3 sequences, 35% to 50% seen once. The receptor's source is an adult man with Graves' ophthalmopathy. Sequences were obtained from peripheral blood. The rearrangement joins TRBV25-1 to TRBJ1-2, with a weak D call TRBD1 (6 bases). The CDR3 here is CASTTPWRGNGYTF. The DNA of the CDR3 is TGTGCCAGCACCACTCCGTGGAGGGGGAATGGCTACACCTTC.